Presented here are 17 T cell receptor beta chains from one specimen sequenced in a study of blood T cell repertoires in COVID-19. Method: immunoSEQ multiplex PCR; TCRdb's copy keeps in-frame clones and lacks some. The sample consists of around 290,000 clones, more than 80% of them appearing once. Sequenced input: PBMCs or T cells enriched from blood (not recorded which). These receptors were collected from a woman aged 25-40 years who had recovered from COVID-19.

The rearrangement links TRBV28 to TRBJ2-2, with a weak D call TRBD2 (6 bases). Deletions cut 6 bases from V and 2 bases from J, with 16 bases between. Germline CDR1 reads MDHEN; CDR2 reads SYDVKM. The CDR3 covers 16 residues. For the CDR3, the DNA is TGTGCCAGCAGGTCCTTTGGGGGGACTAACACCGGGGAGCTGTTTTTT. This sequence encodes CASRSFGGTNTGELFF.

The rearrangement joins TRBV28 to TRBJ1-4; 7 positions match TRBD1. The CDR3 length is 14 residues. Trimming at V came to 6 bases and at J to 2 bases, leaving 3 bases not matched to a gene. CDR1 and CDR2 (germline): MDHEN, SYDVKM. CDR3 DNA sequence: TGTGCCAGCAGCGTACAGGGGACTAATGAAAAACTGTTTTTT. Its protein product is CASSVQGTNEKLFF.

This chain uses TRBV27 with TRBJ2-1, with D maybe TRBD2 (6 bases). CDR1 and CDR2 from the germline V gene are MNHEY and SMNVEV (reference sequence). Trimming left V 0 bases short and J 8 bases short, with 14 bases between. This CDR3 comprises 15 residues. The DNA for the CDR3 is TGTGCCAGCAGTTTATCCCCAACTAGCAGCTATGAGCAGTTCTTC. Translating gives CASSLSPTSSYEQFF.

There are a few counts of this clone. J is TRBJ2-7 and V is TRBV28; 8 nucleotides align to TRBD1. Germline CDR1 reads MDHEN; CDR2 reads SYDVKM. The V segment lost 7 bases and the J segment 5 bases; nucleotides outside the gene matches: 13. The CDR3 totals 15 residues. CDR3 protein: CASTLMRTGSHEQYF. As DNA, the CDR3 is TGTGCCAGCACCCTGATGAGGACAGGGAGTCACGAGCAGTACTTC.

V usage is TRBV28 and J usage is TRBJ2-7; D might be TRBD2 (5 bases). Germline CDR1 reads MDHEN; CDR2 reads SYDVKM. Trimming shortened V by 3 bases and J by 1 base, and 19 bases separated the two germline ends. CDR3 length: 17 amino acids. The CDR3 region is CASSLSTYGVLSYEQYF. The CDR3 DNA reads TGTGCCAGCAGTTTGAGCACGTACGGGGTGCTGTCCTACGAGCAGTACTTC.

The rearrangement joins TRBV7-9 to TRBJ2-1, with D possibly TRBD2 on 6 matching bases. Germline V CDR1 and CDR2: SEHNR, FQNEAQ (reference sequence). The length of the CDR3 is 12 residues. Trimming removed 4 bases at V and 10 bases at J, with 11 bases between. The CDR3 here is CASSSGTPEQFF. In DNA, the CDR3 is TGTGCCAGCAGCTCCGGGACTCCGGAGCAGTTCTTC. Using reference TRBV7-9 and TRBJ2-1 for the parts outside the CDR3, the full variable domain is DTGVSQNPRHKITKRGQNVTFRCDPISEHNRLYWYRQTLGQGPEFLTYFQNEAQLEKSRLLSDRFSAERPKGSFSTLEIQRTEQGDSAMYLCASSSGTPEQFFGPGTRLTVL.

The J gene is TRBJ2-5, the V gene TRBV27; 10 bases fit TRBD2. CDR1 and CDR2 from the germline V gene are MNHEY and SMNVEV (reference sequence). The CDR3 runs 13 residues. J lost 4 bases, V lost 7 bases, and 3 bases had no gene match. The chain's CDR3 is CASKRTSGETQYF. The CDR3 nucleotides are TGTGCCAGCAAAAGGACTAGCGGAGAGACCCAGTACTTC.

The chain joins TRBV19 to TRBJ2-3; 8 nucleotides line up with TRBD2. V lost 5 bases, J lost 0 bases, and 4 bases stayed unmatched. The CDR3 is made up of 15 amino acids. Germline assignment: CDR1 LNHDA and CDR2 SQIVND (reference sequence). For the CDR3, the DNA is TGTGCCAGTAGTGCCTCTAGCGGGAGCACAGATACGCAGTATTTT. Its translation: CASSASSGSTDTQYF.

The chain carries TRBV3-1 (or the pseudogene TRBV3-2) and TRBJ2-2, with TRBD1 matching 7 bases. From germline, CDR1 is LGHDT and CDR2 YNNKEL (reference sequence). The CDR3 is 16 residues long. After removal of 4 bases from V and 5 bases from J, the junction contained 10 bases not matched to a gene. The CDR3 bases are TGTGCCAGCAGCCTCGATCTGACAGGGCGAACCGGGGAGCTGTTTTTT. This codes for CASSLDLTGRTGELFF.

J is TRBJ2-1 and V is TRBV7-9; D is ambiguous. V was clipped by 5 bases and J by 6 bases, with 14 bases between them. The germline gives CDR1 SEHNR, CDR2 FQNEAQ (reference sequence). The CDR3 runs to 14 residues. CDR3 sequence (DNA): TGTGCCAGCAGCCCCCCAAGACTCGTCAATGAGCAGTTCTTC. It codes for CASSPPRLVNEQFF.

This chain connects TRBV7-9 to TRBJ2-3; the D is unclear. The CDR3 has 12 amino acids. Trimming left V 5 bases short and J 6 bases short, with 9 bases between. Germline CDR1 is SEHNR and CDR2 is FQNEAQ (reference sequence). Written as DNA, the CDR3 is TGTGCCAGCAGCCACGTAGAGGATACGCAGTATTTT. Its translation: CASSHVEDTQYF.

This chain uses TRBV7-2 with TRBJ1-6, with D perhaps matching TRBD1 (5 bases). The CDR3 consists of 14 residues. V shed 2 bases and J shed 7 bases, with 9 bases lying between them. Germline V gene data show CDR1 as SGHTA and CDR2 as FQGNSA. The CDR3 sequence is CASSLRQLNSPLHF. CDR3 DNA: TGTGCCAGCAGCTTACGACAGCTGAATTCACCCCTCCACTTT.

The chain joins TRBV20-1 to TRBJ2-7; 11 bases align to TRBD2. The CDR3 spans 15 residues. CDR1 and CDR2 (germline): DFQATT, SNEGSKA (reference sequence). V dropped 4 bases and J dropped 2; count of bases not matched to a gene: 7. Written as DNA, the CDR3 is TGCAGTGCTAATGACGGGACTAGCGGAGCCTACGAGCAGTACTTC. Protein sequence: CSANDGTSGAYEQYF.

The genes are TRBV5-4 and TRBJ2-7; 8 positions match TRBD2. The ends lost 2 bases at V and 6 bases at J; junction bases unmatched: 10. The CDR3 runs to 15 residues. Looked up from germline, CDR1 is SGHNT and CDR2 is YYREEE (reference sequence). The CDR3 loop is CASSFNSGRTGEQYF. The CDR3 nucleotides are TGTGCCAGCAGCTTTAACAGCGGGAGAACGGGCGAGCAGTACTTC.

The rearrangement joins TRBV15 to TRBJ1-2, with D perhaps matching TRBD1 (6 bases). Germline V lookup: CDR1 LNHNV, CDR2 YYDKDF (reference sequence). There are 12 residues in the CDR3. Trimming cost V 5 bases and J 8 bases, with 12 bases left between them. CDR3 region: CATSVRGGGYTF. The CDR3 DNA sequence: TGTGCCACCAGCGTGAGGGGGGGAGGCTACACCTTC.

The table lists this clone with a few counts. V is TRBV24-1 and J is TRBJ2-1; D might be TRBD2 (6 bases). CDR3 length equals 16 residues. V was cut by 3 bases and J by 4 bases, with 15 bases left in between. Looked up from germline, CDR1 is KGHDR and CDR2 is SFDVKD. The chain's CDR3 is CATSDGTSRGYNEQFF. The CDR3 region has the DNA TGTGCCACCAGTGATGGAACTAGCCGGGGATACAATGAGCAGTTCTTC.

The chain is built from TRBV2 and TRBJ1-3; tentative D call: TRBD1 (5 bases). Between the trimmed V and J ends, which lost 3 bases and 2 bases, there was a span of 20 bases. CDR1 and CDR2 (germline): SNHLY, FYNNEI. The CDR3 consists of 18 residues. CDR3 in DNA: TGTGCCAGCAGTGATGGAAGGGGTCCGGGAGCTACTGGAAACACCATATATTTT. It is translated as CASSDGRGPGATGNTIYF.